This TCR beta chain was captured by sequencing in a study of neoadjuvant anti-PD-1 for oral cavity cancer. Study information: Patients without progression got a fourth dose around day 43. Whole-study findings and limits: After neoadjuvant nivolumab, PBMC T cell clonality was significantly higher in non-responders than responders.

Measured with immunoSEQ multiplex PCR; TCRdb has only the in-frame clones, and not every one. Among approximately 67,000 clones listed, around four fifths were seen once. The sample holds one count of this clone. Its antigen is still unknown. V lost 2 bases to trimming and J lost 10 bases, with 11 bases between them. Germline values: CDR1 SNHLY, CDR2 FYNNEI. This CDR3 has 12 amino acids. The V gene is TRBV2, the J gene TRBJ1-1; D is unresolved. The sequence was obtained from a person between 40 and 85 years old with oral cavity squamous cell carcinoma. Material: PBMCs, obtained before nivolumab (anti-PD-1) treatment. The chain's CDR3 is CASSERAGAAFF. In DNA form, the CDR3 reads TGTGCCAGCAGTGAACGGGCGGGAGCAGCTTTCTTT.